The clone carrying this T cell receptor (beta chain) came up many times. Its antigen is still unknown. The sample originates from a study of T cells after yellow fever vaccination. About the study: Each low-cell-number fraction was prepared by means of SMART-Seq v4 Ultra Low Input. Study results and limitations: There was a small share of clonotypes that showed up in both the CD4 and CD8 compartments. Researchers report a weaker secondary response that nonetheless peaked faster, day 5 versus 15.

Conversion of TCR transcripts into cDNA relied on 5'RACE template switching, which added a universal primer site and UMIs. TCRdb independently ran MiXCR on the 5' RACE reads; one entry per CDR3 protein. The sample carries some 63,000 distinct CDR3 sequences, about 7% recorded once. This CDR3 has 15 residues. Germline V gene lookup returns CDR1 SGDLS and CDR2 YYNGEE. Deletions cut 4 bases from V and 1 base from J, with 15 bases between. V usage is TRBV9 and J usage is TRBJ2-7; TRBD2 is a possible D gene (5 bases). The receptor was isolated from a man in his thirties or forties who received the YFV17D yellow fever vaccine. The source material was CD8+ T cells sorted from PBMCs, sampled 15 days after the yellow fever booster vaccination. CDR3: CASSPTLAYSYEQYF. CDR3 nucleotide sequence: TGTGCCAGCAGCCCCACCTTAGCGTATTCCTACGAGCAGTACTTC.